Below are 7 T cell receptor beta chains sequenced from a single sample in a study of cytomegalovirus exposure and HLA in healthy donors. The primer mix had 60 Vbeta and 13 Jbeta primers. Here immunoSEQ multiplex PCR was the method, and the copy in TCRdb shows in-frame clones only, minus some. The table shows 150,000 to 160,000 clones, with over 75% occurring only once. The sample was PBMCs. The receptors here all came from a woman aged 40 to 50 in good health and CMV-seropositive.

CDR3 protein: CASQRGGQPQHF. For the CDR3, the DNA is TGTGCCAGCCAGAGAGGCGGCCAGCCCCAGCATTTT. The rearrangement links TRBV6-1 to TRBJ1-5; D ambiguous. CDR1 and CDR2 (germline): MNHNS, SASEGT. The CDR3 loop spans 12 amino acids. Trimming took 8 bases from V and 7 from J, leaving 12 bases between them.

The genes are TRBV4-1 and TRBJ2-3; 10 bases are a match to TRBD2. J gave up 0 bases and V 9 bases, and 6 bases lay outside the gene matches. CDR1 and CDR2 (germline): MGHRA, YSYEKL. The CDR3 consists of 15 residues. In nucleotides, the CDR3 is TGCGCCAGTAAGCTAGCGGGAGTTAGCACAGATACGCAGTATTTT. It codes for CASKLAGVSTDTQYF.

The chain recombines TRBV28 with TRBJ2-1; 7 bases line up with TRBD1. The CDR3 runs to 16 residues. CDR1 is MDHEN and CDR2 is SYDVKM in the germline V gene. V gave up 1 base and J gave up 0 bases; unmatched junction bases: 3. The DNA for the CDR3 is TGTGCCAGCAGTTTATTAGGGGGCGGCTCCTACAATGAGCAGTTCTTC. The encoded protein is CASSLLGGGSYNEQFF.

J is TRBJ2-5 and V is TRBV9, with 8 nucleotides matching TRBD2. The germline CDR1 and CDR2 sequences are SGDLS and YYNGEE. The CDR3 has 15 residues. V dropped 2 bases and J dropped 5; count of bases not matched to a gene: 8. CDR3 DNA sequence: TGTGCCAGCAGCGTCGGGAGGGCCGGCGCTGAGACCCAGTACTTC. This gives the protein CASSVGRAGAETQYF.

The gene calls are TRBV28 and TRBJ2-1; 9 bases align to TRBD2. Germline assignment: CDR1 MDHEN and CDR2 SYDVKM. The CDR3 sequence is 15 residues long. The ends lost 5 bases at V and 9 bases at J; junction bases unmatched: 11. CDR3 bases: TGTGCCAGCAGTCCCCACGGTAGCGGGAGAGGTGAGCAGTTCTTC. Its translation is CASSPHGSGRGEQFF.

The rearrangement joins TRBV5-1 to TRBJ2-1, with D perhaps matching TRBD1 (5 bases). This CDR3 is built from 13 residues. Trimming shortened V by 1 base and J by 4 bases, and 6 bases separated the two germline ends. The germline V gene has CDR1 SGHRS and CDR2 YFSETQ. The CDR3 DNA is TGCGCCAGCAGCTTGTCAGGGTACAATGAGCAGTTCTTC. Residues: CASSLSGYNEQFF. The full variable domain, with the rest looked up from reference TRBV5-1 and TRBJ2-1, is KAGVTQTPRYLIKTRGQQVTLSCSPISGHRSVSWYQQTPGQGLQFLFEYFSETQRNKGNFPGRFSGRQFSNSRSEMNVSTLELGDSALYLCASSLSGYNEQFFGPGTRLTVL.

The rearrangement joins TRBV27 to TRBJ2-7, with 10 bases aligning to TRBD2. With V trimmed by 2 bases and J by 0 bases, 7 bases remained unmatched. CDR1 MNHEY and CDR2 SMNVEV come from the germline V gene (reference sequence). This CDR3 is built from 17 residues. The CDR3: CASSLRAGGRVSYEQYF. CDR3 sequence (DNA): TGTGCCAGCAGTTTAAGAGCGGGAGGGCGCGTCTCCTACGAGCAGTACTTC.